Listed here are 12 T cell receptor beta chains from one sample, sequenced in a study of blood T cells in healthy people across ages. PCR was performed a second time for about 6 to 11 cycles using a sample-barcoded 5' primer and a J-beta primer mix. In TCRdb, the 5' RACE reads were re-called with MiXCR into one record per CDR3 protein. The sample has 1.5 million to 2 million distinct CDR3 sequences, 28% seen once; the top ten hold roughly 8.2%. The sample consisted of blood. Every receptor here comes from a woman aged 25 to 39 in good health.

The chain couples TRBV5-1 to TRBJ2-2; TRBD1 matches at 9 bases. The V and J ends lost 6 bases and 3 bases, in that order; junction bases with no gene match: 6. This CDR3 comprises 15 residues. CDR1 is SGHRS and CDR2 is YFSETQ in the germline V gene. This chain's CDR3 is CASNRDRVDTGELFF. The CDR3 nucleotides read TGCGCCAGCAACCGGGACAGGGTAGACACCGGGGAGCTGTTTTTT.

Only a few counts were recorded for this clonotype. This chain connects TRBV5-1 to TRBJ2-7; the match to TRBD2 covers 7 bases. The CDR3 has 13 amino acids. Germline V lookup: CDR1 SGHRS, CDR2 YFSETQ. V lost 4 bases and J lost 2; bases outside the gene matches: 3. CDR3 in DNA: TGCGCCAGCAGCGGAGGGACTACCTACGAGCAGTACTTC. This encodes CASSGGTTYEQYF. The full variable domain, with the rest looked up from reference TRBV5-1 and TRBJ2-7, is KAGVTQTPRYLIKTRGQQVTLSCSPISGHRSVSWYQQTPGQGLQFLFEYFSETQRNKGNFPGRFSGRQFSNSRSEMNVSTLELGDSALYLCASSGGTTYEQYFGPGTRLTVT.

This clonotype has just a few counts. The chain uses TRBV4-1 and TRBJ1-5, with TRBD1 as a possible D gene (5 bases). There are 16 residues in the CDR3. Per germline, CDR1 MGHRA and CDR2 YSYEKL. The V and J ends lost 1 base and 4 bases respectively, with 14 bases between them. The CDR3 loop is CASSQGPGDLNQPQHF. For the CDR3, the DNA is TGCGCCAGCAGCCAAGGGCCGGGGGATCTAAATCAGCCCCAGCATTTT.

The rearrangement uses TRBV20-1 and TRBJ2-5; D may match TRBD1 or TRBD2 (6 bases each). V lost 1 base and J 1 base, leaving 13 bases between the germline ends. The CDR3 is made up of 15 amino acids. Germline V gene lookup returns CDR1 DFQATT and CDR2 SNEGSKA (reference sequence). The CDR3: CSARGLRGAQETQYF. As DNA, the CDR3 is TGCAGTGCTAGAGGTCTGAGGGGGGCCCAAGAGACCCAGTACTTC.

This clonotype was seen more than once but under ten times. The genes are TRBV9 and TRBJ1-5, with TRBD1 identical over 7 bases. Germline assignment: CDR1 SGDLS and CDR2 YYNGEE. Germline trimming cut 9 bases from V and 6 bases from J; bases unmatched to any gene: 6. CDR3 size: 12 residues. CDR3 nucleotides: TGTGCCAATACAGGGGTGGGTCAGCCCCAGCATTTT. It yields the protein CANTGVGQPQHF. Drawing the rest from reference TRBV9 and TRBJ1-5, the complete variable domain is DSGVTQTPKHLITATGQRVTLRCSPRSGDLSVYWYQQSLDQGLQFLIQYYNGEERAKGNILERFSAQQFPDLHSELNLSSLELGDSALYFCANTGVGQPQHFGDGTRLSIL.

This clonotype was seen only a few times. This chain links TRBV27 with TRBJ2-5, with 7 nucleotides matching TRBD2. The CDR3 covers 15 residues. Germline lookup yields CDR1 MNHEY and CDR2 SMNVEV (reference sequence). J lost 5 bases, V lost 0 bases, and 6 bases had no gene match. CDR3 loop: CASSLSGGKSETQYF. CDR3 nucleotide sequence: TGTGCCAGCAGTTTATCGGGGGGGAAATCGGAGACCCAGTACTTC.

This clonotype was recorded a few times. This sequence joins TRBV6-2 or TRBV6-3 and TRBJ2-7, with TRBD1 identical over 7 bases. The CDR3 sequence is 13 residues long. After removal of 10 bases from V and 5 bases from J, the junction contained 11 bases not matched to a gene. Germline V CDR1 and CDR2: MNHEY, SVGEGT. Here the CDR3 reads CAILGTAPNEQYF. The CDR3 bases are TGTGCCATCCTCGGGACAGCGCCCAACGAGCAGTACTTC.

The CDR3 DNA reads as TGCAGTGCTAGCGCACCGGGACTAGCGGGGGGCAGCTCCTACAATGAGCAGTTCTTC. Amino acid sequence: CSASAPGLAGGSSYNEQFF. This chain connects TRBV20-1 to TRBJ2-1; TRBD2 agrees at 15 bases. The V and J ends lost 3 bases and 0 bases, in that order; junction bases with no gene match: 9. CDR3 length equals 19 residues. The germline CDR1 and CDR2 sequences are DFQATT and SNEGSKA (reference sequence).

This clonotype was counted ten times or more. V usage is TRBV19 and J usage is TRBJ2-5; 8 bases are shared with TRBD2. Germline V gives CDR1 LNHDA, CDR2 SQIVND (reference sequence). This CDR3 has 15 amino acids. The J segment lost 2 bases and the V segment lost 8 bases, leaving 10 bases of the junction unmatched. DNA of the CDR3: TGTGCCAGTCGGACTCTTAGCGGGGCACAAGAGACCCAGTACTTC. It translates to CASRTLSGAQETQYF.

Note on this clonotype: One base away lies a much larger clone, so this may be a sequencing read error. The chain joins TRBV12-3 or TRBV12-4 to TRBJ2-3, with 11 bases fitting TRBD2. J gave up 0 bases and V 11 bases, and 7 bases lay outside the gene matches. The CDR3 extends over 15 amino acids. The CDR3 DNA follows: TGTGCCGCCCAGACTAGCGGGGCTAGCACAGATACGCAGTATTTT. Protein: CAAQTSGASTDTQYF.

In this sample, this clonotype turned up many times. The gene calls are TRBV5-5 and TRBJ2-7; 14 bases match TRBD2. There are 14 residues in the CDR3. CDR1 is SGHKS, CDR2 YYEKEE, per germline (reference sequence). With V trimmed by 6 bases and J by 6 bases, 5 bases remained unmatched. The CDR3, as DNA: TGTGCCAGCACCCGGGGACTAGCGGGAGCCGAGCAGTACTTC. Residues: CASTRGLAGAEQYF.

This sequence joins TRBV5-1 and TRBJ2-5; D is undetermined. Trimming cost V 4 bases and J 5 bases, with 18 bases left between them. Germline CDR1 SGHRS, CDR2 YFSETQ. The CDR3 contains 15 residues. The CDR3: CASSPGEPVFETQYF. CDR3 nucleotide sequence: TGCGCCAGCAGCCCAGGAGAACCCGTCTTTGAGACCCAGTACTTC.